This TCR beta chain emerged from a study of T-cell reconstitution after alpha-beta-depleted transplantation in children. V was shortened by 2 bases and J by 2 bases, with 11 bases between the two germline ends. CDR3 length equals 15 residues. Unique molecular identifiers were incorporated into the prepared TCRbeta library. Each CDR3 protein is one row after TCRdb ran MiXCR on the PCR reads. The data hold 150,000 to 200,000 distinct CDR3 sequences, with about 6.8% observed a single time. This clonotype has ten or more counts. The chain is built from TRBV12-3 or TRBV12-4 and TRBJ2-3; no firm D call. The TCR sequence derives from a human donor who donated a stem cell graft to a child with Wiskott-Aldrich syndrome. Sequenced here: PBMCs from the stem cell graft donor, sampled from the stem cell graft. DNA for the CDR3: TGTGCCAGCAGTTTAAGGGCAGGAAACACAGATACGCAGTATTTT. It translates to CASSLRAGNTDTQYF.